These 4 T cell receptor beta chains came from one sample sequenced in a study of T cell responses to AZD1222 COVID-19 vaccine. Sequencing used immunoSEQ multiplex PCR; TCRdb keeps in-frame clones, though not all of them. The sample has fewer than 110,000 clones, about nine tenths seen once. Sample: peripheral blood, taken 28 days after the second AZD1222 dose. The receptors derive from an adult who received the AZD1222 COVID-19 vaccine.

The genes are TRBV30 and TRBJ1-2; 9 bases match TRBD1. CDR3 length equals 14 residues. Germline V lookup: CDR1 GTSNPN, CDR2 SVGIG (reference sequence). V lost 5 bases and J lost 5; bases outside the gene matches: 9. The CDR3 nucleotides read TGTGCCTGGCTGGCGGACAGGGGAAGTTATGGCTACACCTTC. It translates to CAWLADRGSYGYTF.

The CDR3 region is CATSGTENYGYTF. DNA of the CDR3: TGTGCCACCAGCGGGACAGAAAACTATGGCTACACCTTC. This rearrangement joins TRBV24-1 to TRBJ1-2; 7 bases map to TRBD1. Looked up from germline, CDR1 is KGHDR and CDR2 is SFDVKD. With 7 bases clipped from V and 2 bases from J, the junction kept 3 bases outside the gene matches. This CDR3 spans 13 amino acids.

The gene calls are TRBV12-3 or TRBV12-4 and TRBJ2-6; D uncertain. The CDR3 sequence is 13 residues long. Deletions cut 4 bases from V and 2 bases from J, with 3 bases between. The CDR3, as DNA: TGTGCCAGCAGTTCAACTGGGGCCAACGTCCTGACTTTC. Protein product: CASSSTGANVLTF.

The V gene is TRBV4-3, the J gene TRBJ2-1; D is ambiguous. Trimming removed 1 base at V and 0 bases at J, with 7 bases between. Germline CDR1 and CDR2: LGHNA and YSLEER. The CDR3 is made up of 15 amino acids. CDR3 protein: CASSQGAHSYNEQFF. The CDR3 nucleotides are TGCGCCAGCAGCCAAGGGGCCCACTCCTACAATGAGCAGTTCTTC.